A selection of T cell receptor beta chains follows, all from one sample in a study of T-cell reconstitution after alpha-beta-depleted transplantation in children. TCRdb recomputed calls from the PCR reads with MiXCR, one row per CDR3 protein. The repertoire includes about 980,000 distinct CDR3 sequences, roughly 29% of them detected once, and under 30% sits in the top ten. Source: PBMCs, mostly from graft donor cells, taken 360 days after TCRalphabeta/CD19-depleted stem cell transplant. Receptor source: a boy under two years old who had a stem cell transplant for SCID, so the T cells may come from the graft donor. Both conserved end residues are trimmed from each CDR3. The D gene is left open where the match is weak. The size field is filled for only some rows; it gives once, few, many or a size class.

D	J	V	size	CDR3
TRBD2	TRBJ2-1	TRBV27	few	ASSAYSGTSYNEQF
TRBD2	TRBJ2-1	TRBV27	NA	ASSLPPAGEINEQF
TRBD1	TRBJ1-4	TRBV5-1	few	ASSFGDRALATNEKLF
NA	TRBJ2-3	TRBV25-1	NA	ASSECRLCTDTQY
NA	TRBJ2-1	TRBV24-1	few	ATSAPGGGEQF
NA	TRBJ1-3	TRBV6-5	few	ASSPTGPSGNTIY
NA	TRBJ2-5	TRBV7-2	few	ASSLLSGLEETQY
TRBD2	TRBJ2-7	TRBV4-1	few	ASSQWRGGAYEQY
NA	TRBJ2-1	TRBV5-1	NA	ASRPGLTYNEQF
TRBD1	TRBJ2-3	TRBV12-3/TRBV12-4	few	ASSADWTGGSPDTQY
TRBD1	TRBJ2-5	TRBV29-1	NA	SCRDRGLETQY
NA	TRBJ2-7	TRBV27	few	ASSLGSSAYEQY
NA	TRBJ2-5	TRBV3-1	NA	ASRSFGETQY
TRBD1	TRBJ1-5	TRBV6-1	few	ASRNRDSYNQPQH
NA	TRBJ1-6	TRBV12-3/TRBV12-4	NA	ASSLPSSYNSPLH
NA	TRBJ2-2	TRBV7-3	NA	ASSRATRTGELF
NA	TRBJ2-3	TRBV20-1	NA	SAGRDRLTDTQY
NA	TRBJ1-1	TRBV12-3/TRBV12-4	NA	ASCPNRAGAF
TRBD1	TRBJ2-2	TRBV12-3/TRBV12-4	few	ASSLLQGVQNTGELF
NA	TRBJ2-7	TRBV3-1	NA	ASSQSWGQDPYEQY
TRBD1	TRBJ2-7	TRBV6-2/TRBV6-3	NA	ASSYGGQGIYEQY
TRBD1	TRBJ2-7	TRBV4-1	NA	ASSQEDRLYYEQY
TRBD1	TRBJ2-7	TRBV7-9	NA	ASKLTGDEQY
NA	TRBJ2-3	TRBV6-2/TRBV6-3	NA	ASSYPAWADTQY